The 3 T cell receptor beta chains below all came from one sample that was sequenced in a study of cytomegalovirus exposure and HLA in healthy donors. The PCR contained 60 Vbeta and 13 Jbeta primers. Clones were sequenced by immunoSEQ multiplex PCR, and TCRdb holds only the in-frame ones, with some missing. The sample holds 200,000 to 250,000 clones, about 80% seen once. The sequenced sample was PBMCs. All receptors derive from a woman aged 35 to 49 in good health and CMV-seronegative.

This chain connects TRBV6-6 to TRBJ1-1; 7 bases agree with TRBD1. CDR1 and CDR2 from the germline V gene are MNHNY and SVGAGI (reference sequence). The CDR3 has 13 residues. V trimming: 7 bases; J trimming: 4 bases; junction bases outside the gene matches: 6. Here the CDR3 DNA reads TGTGCCAGCAACCGACAGGGAAGCACTGAAGCTTTCTTT. Its protein product is CASNRQGSTEAFF.

V is TRBV29-1 and J is TRBJ2-7; D is perhaps TRBD1 (5 bases). Trimming stripped 8 bases from V and 4 bases from J, with 15 bases between. The CDR3 is 12 amino acids. CDR1 is SQVTM and CDR2 is ANQGSEA in the germline V gene. The CDR3 region has the DNA TGCAGCCTCGGCAGGGAATTATACGAGCAGTACTTC. Translation gives CSLGRELYEQYF.

The J gene is TRBJ2-2, the V gene TRBV7-9, with D perhaps matching TRBD1 (6 bases). Per the germline V gene, CDR1 is SEHNR and CDR2 is FQNEAQ (reference sequence). With 5 bases removed from V and 7 bases from J, the gap between germline ends came to 11 bases. This CDR3 spans 13 amino acids. The CDR3 sequence: CASSPGVVGELFF. In nucleotides, the CDR3 is TGTGCCAGCAGCCCAGGGGTGGTCGGGGAGCTGTTTTTT.